This T cell receptor (beta chain) was captured by sequencing in a study of shared clonotypes between healthy human individuals. Trimming took 0 bases from V and 1 from J, leaving 9 bases between them. This CDR3 spans 15 amino acids. Per germline, CDR1 SNHLY and CDR2 FYNNEI. All of the donors resided in Nashville, Tennessee, and each was a Caucasian adult. Clones were read by immunoSEQ multiplex PCR, and TCRdb kept only the in-frame ones, dropping some. The data hold 850,000 to 1,100,000 clones, with about 80% observed a single time. This chain connects TRBV2 to TRBJ1-1; D possibly corresponds to TRBD1 (6 bases). The sequencing input was memory CD4+ T cells from PBMCs. Subset: CD45RA-negative fraction. This receptor was identified in a man aged 18-30 years in good health. Some clones in this sample may be carry-over from other donors' samples. The CDR3, as DNA: TGTGCCAGCAGTGAAGCGGCGGGGGCGAACACTGAAGCTTTCTTT. This sequence encodes CASSEAAGANTEAFF.